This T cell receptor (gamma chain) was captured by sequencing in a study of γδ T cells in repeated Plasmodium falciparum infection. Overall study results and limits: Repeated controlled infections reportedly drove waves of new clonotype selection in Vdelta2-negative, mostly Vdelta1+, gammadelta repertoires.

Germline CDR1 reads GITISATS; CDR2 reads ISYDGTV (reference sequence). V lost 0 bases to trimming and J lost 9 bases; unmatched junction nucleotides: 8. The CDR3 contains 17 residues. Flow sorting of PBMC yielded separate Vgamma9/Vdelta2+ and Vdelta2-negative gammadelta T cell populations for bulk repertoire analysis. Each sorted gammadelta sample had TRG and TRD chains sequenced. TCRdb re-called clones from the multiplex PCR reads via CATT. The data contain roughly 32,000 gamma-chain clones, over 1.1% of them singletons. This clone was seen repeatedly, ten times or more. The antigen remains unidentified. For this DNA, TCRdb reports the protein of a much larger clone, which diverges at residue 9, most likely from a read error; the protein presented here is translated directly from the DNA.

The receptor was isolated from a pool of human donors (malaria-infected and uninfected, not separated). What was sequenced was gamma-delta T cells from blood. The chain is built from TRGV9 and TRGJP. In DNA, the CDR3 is TGTGCCTTGTGGGAGGTGGTAATGGGGTTGGGCAAAAAAATCAAGGTATTT. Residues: CALWEVVMGLGKKIKVF.